Listed below are T cell receptor beta chains from one sample, sequenced in a study of blood T cells in healthy people across ages. One entry per CDR3 protein, called by TCRdb with MiXCR from the 5' RACE reads. The sample records 800,000 to 950,000 distinct CDR3 sequences, 25% to 35% being singletons. This sample was shared with a second study, whose subject was T cells of mothers and their children.

Sequencing input: blood. The receptor source for this set is a woman between 35 and 50 years old in good health. CDR3s include the opening cysteine and the closing phenylalanine or tryptophan. A D gene is named only where the DNA matches it firmly. Clone size is shown for a subset of rows, as once, few, many or a class of expanded clone.

>.|TRBV10-3|TRBJ2-5|TRBD2
CAIRDGGGKETQYF
TGTGCCATCAGGGATGGGGGGGGGAAAGAGACCCAGTACTTC
>many|TRBV14|TRBJ1-1|.
CASSQGGTRVTEAFF
TGTGCCAGCAGCCAAGGGGGAACCCGGGTGACTGAAGCTTTCTTT
>few|TRBV5-5|TRBJ1-1|.
CASSRGDGRLNTEAFF
TGTGCCAGCAGCCGAGGGGACGGGAGGTTGAACACTGAAGCTTTCTTT
>few|TRBV7-2|TRBJ1-2|TRBD1
CASSWAGTDYGYTF
TGTGCCAGCAGCTGGGCCGGGACAGACTATGGCTACACCTTC
>many|TRBV5-1|TRBJ2-5|TRBD2
CASSRLLAGAGETQYF
TGCGCCAGCAGCCGCCTACTAGCGGGGGCCGGGGAGACCCAGTACTTC
>.|TRBV28|TRBJ1-5|TRBD1
CASQGDRATQPQHF
TGTGCCAGCCAGGGGGACAGGGCAACTCAGCCCCAGCATTTT
>.|TRBV10-3|TRBJ1-6|.
CAIRGGQELHF
TGTGCCATCAGAGGGGGACAAGAACTCCACTTT
>many|TRBV29-1|TRBJ1-2|.
CSVDSRMGYGYTF
TGCAGCGTTGATTCTAGGATGGGCTATGGCTACACCTTC
>.|TRBV9|TRBJ2-1|TRBD2
CASSERGGEYNEQFF
TGTGCCAGCAGCGAGCGGGGGGGAGAGTACAATGAGCAGTTCTTC
>.|TRBV7-2|TRBJ2-1|TRBD1
CASSLTGAGTGGNEQFF
TGTGCCAGCAGCTTAACCGGAGCCGGGACAGGGGGCAATGAGCAGTTCTTC
>few|TRBV29-1|TRBJ2-1|TRBD1
CSTGTGYNEQFF
TGCAGCACCGGGACAGGGTACAATGAGCAGTTCTTC
>.|TRBV6-7|TRBJ1-5|TRBD1
CASSYCGRGPRDFHNQPQHF
TGTGCCAGCAGTTACTGTGGCAGGGGGCCGAGGGACTTTCACAATCAGCCCCAGCATTTT
>few|TRBV19|TRBJ1-1|.
CASRRQSPSTEAFF
TGTGCCAGTAGAAGACAGTCACCAAGCACGGAAGCTTTCTTT
>many|TRBV7-2|TRBJ2-7|TRBD2
CASSLGALLAGPYEQYF
TGTGCCAGCAGCTTAGGGGCCCTTTTAGCGGGACCCTACGAGCAGTACTTC
>many|TRBV20-1|TRBJ2-7|.
CSARDPGGTYEQYF
TGCAGTGCTAGAGATCCAGGCGGGACCTACGAGCAGTACTTC
>.|TRBV20-1|TRBJ2-3|TRBD2
CSASRTSGNTDTQYF
TGCAGTGCTAGCCGGACTAGCGGGAACACAGATACGCAGTATTTT
>.|TRBV10-3|TRBJ1-1|.
CAISEGMNTEAFF
TGTGCCATCAGTGAGGGTATGAACACTGAAGCTTTCTTT
>.|TRBV25-1|TRBJ1-5|TRBD1
CASSGGQGSLYSNQPQHF
TGTGCCAGCAGTGGCGGACAGGGGAGTCTCTATAGCAATCAGCCCCAGCATTTT
>.|TRBV10-3|TRBJ1-2|.
CAIDERAGYGYTF
TGTGCCATCGATGAACGGGCAGGGTATGGCTACACCTTC
>.|TRBV5-6|TRBJ1-1|.
CASSLGEIEAFF
TGTGCCAGCAGCTTGGGGGAGATTGAAGCTTTCTTT
>many|TRBV5-6|TRBJ2-3|TRBD2
CASSPSSGDTQYF
TGTGCCAGCAGCCCTTCTAGCGGGGATACGCAGTATTTT
>few|TRBV4-3|TRBJ1-2|.
CASSPQDIRGVGYGYTF
TGCGCCAGCAGCCCCCAAGATATCAGGGGAGTAGGCTATGGCTACACCTTC
>.|TRBV20-1|TRBJ2-3|TRBD1
CSAQNRDRGTDMQYF
TGCAGTGCCCAGAACCGGGACAGGGGGACAGATATGCAGTATTTT
>many|TRBV20-1|TRBJ2-7|TRBD2
CSVTSGVLSYEQYF
TGCAGCGTGACTAGCGGGGTACTCTCCTACGAGCAGTACTTC
>.|TRBV3-1|TRBJ1-6|TRBD1
CASRSNRGNSPLHF
TGTGCCAGCAGGTCCAACAGGGGAAATTCACCCCTCCACTTT
>many|TRBV7-3|TRBJ2-7|TRBD1
CASRIDRGLSEQYF
TGTGCCAGCAGAATAGACAGGGGGCTATCCGAGCAGTACTTC
>many|TRBV3-1|TRBJ2-5|.
CASSQDRGTATQETQYF
TGTGCCAGCAGCCAAGATCGGGGGACAGCCACCCAAGAGACCCAGTACTTC
>.|TRBV12-3/TRBV12-4|TRBJ1-4|.
CASNRGAREKLFF
TGTGCCAGCAACCGGGGGGCACGTGAAAAACTGTTTTTT
>many|TRBV12-3/TRBV12-4|TRBJ2-5|.
CASSLNRMETQYF
TGTGCCAGCAGTTTAAACAGGATGGAGACCCAGTACTTC
>.|TRBV7-9|TRBJ2-5|.
CASSPARVEVETQYF
TGTGCCAGCAGCCCCGCCAGGGTGGAAGTGGAGACCCAGTACTTC
>many|TRBV20-1|TRBJ1-2|.
CSARAPGVLGGYTF
TGCAGTGCTAGAGCGCCAGGAGTCTTAGGTGGCTACACCTTC